This TCR beta chain was obtained from a study of control samples from healthy donors and cancer patients. The protocol was immunoSEQ multiplex PCR, while the TCRdb copy is restricted to in-frame clones and leaves out a portion. The sample lists about 83,000 clones, 90% to 95% occurring once. The receptor comes from a man between 50 and 59 years old in good health. Sequenced sample: blood.

CDR3 region: CASSYNGQMRSELFF. The CDR3 DNA reads TGTGCCAGCAGCTACAATGGGCAAATGCGCTCGGAGCTGTTTTTT. This rearrangement joins TRBV7-9 to TRBJ2-2; D gene uncertain. V dropped 4 bases and J dropped 10 bases, with 19 bases sitting between them. Germline CDR1 and CDR2: SEHNR and FQNEAQ (reference sequence). The CDR3 totals 15 residues.